This TCR beta chain was identified in a study of shared clonotypes between healthy human individuals. As for the study in general: CD4 naive and CD4 memory each took three plates per donor, while CD8 naive took two and CD8 memory one.

Findings and caveats of the study: In contrast to clonotypes shared by all four donors, non-shared clonotypes had lower generation probabilities. Generally, naive subsets came out with larger estimated richness than memory subsets.

In the naive CD8 group, cells lacked CD45RO and were positively selected for CCR7, so terminally differentiated effector memory CD45RA+ cells were left out. Concerning this clone: Its specificity is not known. Other DNA sequences from this sample encode an identical CDR3 as well.

Using immunoSEQ multiplex PCR, the repertoire was profiled, and TCRdb retains in-frame clones only, with some absent. Among millions of clones listed, roughly 91% were seen once. V was clipped by 3 bases and J by 9 bases, with 6 bases between them. Germline CDR1 and CDR2: DFQATT and SNEGSKA (reference sequence). The CDR3 is 10 amino acids. The J gene is TRBJ2-1, the V gene TRBV20-1, with D hard to call. The clonotype originates from a man aged 18 to 30 in good health. Some clones in this sample may be carry-over from other donors' samples. The sample was naive CD8+ T cells from PBMCs. As DNA, the CDR3 is TGCAGTGCTAGTTGGGGTGAGCAGTTCTTC. Encoded protein: CSASWGEQFF.